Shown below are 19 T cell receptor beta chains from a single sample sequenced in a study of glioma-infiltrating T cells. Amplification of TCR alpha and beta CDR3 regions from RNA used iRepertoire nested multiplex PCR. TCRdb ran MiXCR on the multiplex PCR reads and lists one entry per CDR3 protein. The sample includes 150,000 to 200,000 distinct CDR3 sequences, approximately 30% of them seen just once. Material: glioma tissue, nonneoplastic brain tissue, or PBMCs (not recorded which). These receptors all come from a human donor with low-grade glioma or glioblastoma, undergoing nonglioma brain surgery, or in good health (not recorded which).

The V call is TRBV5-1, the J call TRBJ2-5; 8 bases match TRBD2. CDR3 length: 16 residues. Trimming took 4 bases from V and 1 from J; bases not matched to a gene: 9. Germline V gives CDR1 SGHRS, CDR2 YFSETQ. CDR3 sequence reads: CASSPRSGSSQETQYF. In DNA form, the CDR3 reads TGCGCCAGCAGCCCCCGCAGCGGGAGCAGCCAAGAGACCCAGTACTTC. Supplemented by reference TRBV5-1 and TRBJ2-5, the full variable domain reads KAGVTQTPRYLIKTRGQQVTLSCSPISGHRSVSWYQQTPGQGLQFLFEYFSETQRNKGNFPGRFSGRQFSNSRSEMNVSTLELGDSALYLCASSPRSGSSQETQYFGPGTRLLVL.

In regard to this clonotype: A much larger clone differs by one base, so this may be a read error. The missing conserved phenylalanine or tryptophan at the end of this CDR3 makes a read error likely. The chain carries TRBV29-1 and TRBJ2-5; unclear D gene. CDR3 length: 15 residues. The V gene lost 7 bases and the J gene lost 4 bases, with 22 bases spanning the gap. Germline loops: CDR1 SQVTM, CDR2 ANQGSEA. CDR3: CSAQELRTARETQYL. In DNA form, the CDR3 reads TGCAGCGCACAAGAACTGAGGACGGCTAGAGAGACCCAGTACTTA.

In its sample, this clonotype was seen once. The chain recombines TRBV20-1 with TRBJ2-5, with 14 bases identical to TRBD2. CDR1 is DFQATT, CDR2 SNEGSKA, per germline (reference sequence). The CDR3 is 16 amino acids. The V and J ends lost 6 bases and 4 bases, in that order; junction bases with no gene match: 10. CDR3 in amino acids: CSAARGGLAGGETQYF. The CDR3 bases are TGCAGTGCGGCAAGGGGAGGACTAGCGGGAGGAGAGACCCAGTACTTC.

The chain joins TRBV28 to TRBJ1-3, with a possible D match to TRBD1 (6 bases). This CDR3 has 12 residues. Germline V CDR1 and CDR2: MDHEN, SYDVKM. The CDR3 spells CSIHVQGNTIYF. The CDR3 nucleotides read TGTTCCATCCACGTACAGGGTAACACCATATATTTT. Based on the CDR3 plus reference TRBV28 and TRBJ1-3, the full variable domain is DVKVTQSSRYLVKRTGEKVFLECVQDMDHENMFWYRQDPGLGLRLIYFSYDVKMKEKGDIPEGYSVSREKKERFSLILESASTNQTSMYLCSIHVQGNTIYFGEGSWLTVV.

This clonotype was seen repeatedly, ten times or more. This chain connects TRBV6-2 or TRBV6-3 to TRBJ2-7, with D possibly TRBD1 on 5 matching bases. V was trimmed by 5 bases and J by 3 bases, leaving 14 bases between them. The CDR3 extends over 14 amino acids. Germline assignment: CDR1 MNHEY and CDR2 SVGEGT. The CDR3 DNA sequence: TGTGCCAGCAGTCCACGACAGATATACTACGAGCAGTACTTC. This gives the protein CASSPRQIYYEQYF.

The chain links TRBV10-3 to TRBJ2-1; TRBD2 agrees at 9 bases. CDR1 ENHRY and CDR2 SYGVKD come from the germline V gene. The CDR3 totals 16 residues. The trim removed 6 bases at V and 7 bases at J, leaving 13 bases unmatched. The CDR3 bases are TGTGCCATCAGAGATCAGACTAGCGGACGGGGGAATGAGCAGTTCTTC. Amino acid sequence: CAIRDQTSGRGNEQFF.

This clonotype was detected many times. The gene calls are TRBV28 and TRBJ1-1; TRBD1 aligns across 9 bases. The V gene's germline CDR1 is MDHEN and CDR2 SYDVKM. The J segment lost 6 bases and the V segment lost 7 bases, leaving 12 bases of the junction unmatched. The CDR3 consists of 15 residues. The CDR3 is CASNPGTGFSAEAFF. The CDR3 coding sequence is TGTGCCAGCAACCCAGGGACAGGGTTTTCTGCTGAAGCTTTCTTT. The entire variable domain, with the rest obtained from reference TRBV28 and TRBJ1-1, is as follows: DVKVTQSSRYLVKRTGEKVFLECVQDMDHENMFWYRQDPGLGLRLIYFSYDVKMKEKGDIPEGYSVSREKKERFSLILESASTNQTSMYLCASNPGTGFSAEAFFGQGTRLTVV.

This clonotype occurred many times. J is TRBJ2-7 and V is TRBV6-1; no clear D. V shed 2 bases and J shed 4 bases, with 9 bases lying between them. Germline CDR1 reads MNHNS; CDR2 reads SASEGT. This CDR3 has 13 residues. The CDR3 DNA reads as TGTGCCAGCAGTGAATTAGAGCCTTACGAGCAGTACTTC. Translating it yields CASSELEPYEQYF.

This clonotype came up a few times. The CDR3, as DNA: TGTGCCAGCAGCCAAGGACTAGCGGGAGTAGATACGCAGTATTTT. This codes for CASSQGLAGVDTQYF. The chain links TRBV3-1 to TRBJ2-3, with 12 bases aligning to TRBD2. This CDR3 contains 15 residues. CDR1 is LGHDT and CDR2 is YNNKEL in the germline V gene (reference sequence). V shed 1 base and J 5 bases; nucleotides not matched to a gene: 1.

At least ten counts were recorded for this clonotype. This CDR3 reads CSAREPRQGATDTQYF. As DNA, the CDR3 is TGCAGTGCTAGAGAACCCCGACAGGGGGCCACAGATACGCAGTATTTT. The chain combines TRBV20-1 with TRBJ2-3; 10 bases fit TRBD1. This CDR3 comprises 16 residues. The germline CDR1 and CDR2 sequences are DFQATT and SNEGSKA (reference sequence). J lost 2 bases, V lost 0 bases, and 5 bases had no gene match.

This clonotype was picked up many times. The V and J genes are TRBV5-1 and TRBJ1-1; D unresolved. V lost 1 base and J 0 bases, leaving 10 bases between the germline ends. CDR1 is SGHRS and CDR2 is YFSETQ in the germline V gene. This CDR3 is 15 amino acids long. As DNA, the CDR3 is TGCGCCAGCAGCTTGTACGCGGAGTTGAACACTGAAGCTTTCTTT. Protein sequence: CASSLYAELNTEAFF. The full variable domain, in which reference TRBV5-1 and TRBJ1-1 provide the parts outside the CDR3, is KAGVTQTPRYLIKTRGQQVTLSCSPISGHRSVSWYQQTPGQGLQFLFEYFSETQRNKGNFPGRFSGRQFSNSRSEMNVSTLELGDSALYLCASSLYAELNTEAFFGQGTRLTVV.

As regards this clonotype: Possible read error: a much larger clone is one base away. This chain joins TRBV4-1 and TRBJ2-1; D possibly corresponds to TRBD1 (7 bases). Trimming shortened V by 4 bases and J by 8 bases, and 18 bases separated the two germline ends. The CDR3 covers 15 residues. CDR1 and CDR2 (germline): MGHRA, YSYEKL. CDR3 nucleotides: TGCGCCAGCAGCCCCCGACAGGGAGGTTTGGATGAGCAGTTCTTC. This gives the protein CASSPRQGGLDEQFF.

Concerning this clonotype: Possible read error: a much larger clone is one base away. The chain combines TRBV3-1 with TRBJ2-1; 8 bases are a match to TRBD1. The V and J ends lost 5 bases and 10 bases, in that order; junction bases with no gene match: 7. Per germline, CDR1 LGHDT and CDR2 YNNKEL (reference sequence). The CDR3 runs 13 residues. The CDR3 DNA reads TGTGCCAGCAGCGCAAGGACAGGGCCAGAGCAGTTCTTC. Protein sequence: CASSARTGPEQFF.

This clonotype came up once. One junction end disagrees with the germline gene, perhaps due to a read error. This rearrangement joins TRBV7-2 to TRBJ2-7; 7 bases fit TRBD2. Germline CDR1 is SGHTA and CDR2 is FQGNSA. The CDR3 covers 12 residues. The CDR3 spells CASGVESYEQHF. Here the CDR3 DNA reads TGTGCAAGCGGGGTGGAGAGCTACGAGCAGCACTTC.

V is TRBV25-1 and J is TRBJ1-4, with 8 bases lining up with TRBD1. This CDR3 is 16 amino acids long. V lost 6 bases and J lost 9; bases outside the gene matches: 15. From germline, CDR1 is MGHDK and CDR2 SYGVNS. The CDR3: CASSVSTGGRNKKLFF. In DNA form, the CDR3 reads TGTGCCAGCAGCGTATCCACAGGGGGTAGAAACAAAAAACTGTTTTTT. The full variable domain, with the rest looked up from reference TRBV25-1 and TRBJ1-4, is EADIYQTPRYLVIGTGKKITLECSQTMGHDKMYWYQQDPGMELHLIHYSYGVNSTEKGDLSSESTVSRIRTEHFPLTLESARPSHTSQYLCASSVSTGGRNKKLFFGSGTQLSVL.

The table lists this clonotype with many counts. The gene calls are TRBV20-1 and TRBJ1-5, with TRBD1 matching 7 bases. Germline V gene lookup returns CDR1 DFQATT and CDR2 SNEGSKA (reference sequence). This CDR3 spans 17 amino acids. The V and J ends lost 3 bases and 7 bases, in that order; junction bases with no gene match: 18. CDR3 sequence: CSASGGSGTANNQPQHF. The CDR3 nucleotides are TGCAGTGCTAGCGGAGGTTCCGGGACAGCCAACAACCAGCCCCAGCATTTT.

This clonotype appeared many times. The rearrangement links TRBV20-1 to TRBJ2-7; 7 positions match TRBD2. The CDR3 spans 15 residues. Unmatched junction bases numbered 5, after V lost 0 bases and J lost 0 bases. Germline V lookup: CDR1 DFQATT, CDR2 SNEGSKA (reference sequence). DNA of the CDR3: TGCAGTGCTAGAGATCCTCGCGGGAGCTCCTACGAGCAGTACTTC. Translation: CSARDPRGSSYEQYF.

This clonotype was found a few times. DNA of the CDR3: TGTGCCAGCACTCCCAGGGGTTCTAACTATGGCTACACCTTC. This sequence encodes CASTPRGSNYGYTF. This chain uses TRBV7-9 with TRBJ1-2; D is possibly TRBD1 (6 bases). Between the trimmed V and J ends, which lost 7 bases and 0 bases, there was a span of 12 bases. The length of the CDR3 is 14 residues. Germline CDR1 SEHNR, CDR2 FQNEAQ (reference sequence).

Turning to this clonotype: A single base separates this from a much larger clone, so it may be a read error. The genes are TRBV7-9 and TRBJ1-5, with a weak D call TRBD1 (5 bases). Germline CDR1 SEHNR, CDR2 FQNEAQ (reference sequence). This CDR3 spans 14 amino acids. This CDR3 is CASSLGGGSSELYF. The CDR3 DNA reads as TGTGCCAGCAGCTTAGGGGGCGGAAGTTCCGAATTGTATTTT.